This T cell receptor (beta chain) is from a study of CD8+ T cells in alopecia areata. Overall study context: At a dose of 5 to 10 mg twice daily, oral tofacitinib was given to treated patients.

The authors extracted RNA and reverse transcribed it into cDNA as the sequencing template. The method was immunoSEQ multiplex PCR; TCRdb's version includes in-frame clones alone and lacks a portion of them. The table lists around 110,000 clones, 84% of them singletons. With 3 bases clipped from V and 3 bases from J, the junction kept 5 bases outside the gene matches. This CDR3 spans 15 amino acids. Germline values: CDR1 SEHNR, CDR2 FQNEAQ (reference sequence). Treatment defined: oral pan-JAK inhibitor, 5-10 mg twice daily. The genes are TRBV7-9 and TRBJ2-3, with 8 positions matching TRBD2. This sequence originates from a human donor with alopecia areata. Source: CD8+ T cells sorted from blood, taken at week 24, from a patient treated with tofacitinib. The CDR3 sequence is CASSFQRGMTDTQYF. The DNA of the CDR3 is TGTGCCAGCAGCTTCCAGCGGGGGATGACAGATACGCAGTATTTT.